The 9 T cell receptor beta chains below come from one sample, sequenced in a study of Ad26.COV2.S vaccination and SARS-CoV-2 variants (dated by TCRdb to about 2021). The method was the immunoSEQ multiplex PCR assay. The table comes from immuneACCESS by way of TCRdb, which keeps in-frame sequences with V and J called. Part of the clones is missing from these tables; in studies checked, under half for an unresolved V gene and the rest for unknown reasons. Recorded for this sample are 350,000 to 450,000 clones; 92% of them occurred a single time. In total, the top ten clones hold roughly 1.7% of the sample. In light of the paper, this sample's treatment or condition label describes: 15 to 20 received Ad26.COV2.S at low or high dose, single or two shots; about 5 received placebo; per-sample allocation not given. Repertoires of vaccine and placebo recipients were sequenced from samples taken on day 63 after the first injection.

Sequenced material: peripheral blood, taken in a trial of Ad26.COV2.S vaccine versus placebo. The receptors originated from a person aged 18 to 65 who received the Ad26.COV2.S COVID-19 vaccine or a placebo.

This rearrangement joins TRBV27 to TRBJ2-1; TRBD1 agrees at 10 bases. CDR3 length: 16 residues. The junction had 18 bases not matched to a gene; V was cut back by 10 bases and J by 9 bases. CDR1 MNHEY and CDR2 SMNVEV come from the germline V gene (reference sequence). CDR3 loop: CATTATGTGARGEQFF. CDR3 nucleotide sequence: TGTGCCACTACAGCAACCGGGACAGGGGCCAGGGGTGAGCAGTTCTTC.

As DNA, the CDR3 is TGTGCCACCAGTGATTTAACAGGCATCGATGAGCAGTTCTTC. This gives the protein CATSDLTGIDEQFF. The rearrangement links TRBV24-1 to TRBJ2-1; TRBD1 is a possible D gene (5 bases). The CDR3 covers 14 residues. Germline CDR1 is KGHDR and CDR2 is SFDVKD. V was shortened by 1 base and J by 8 bases, with 11 bases between the two germline ends.

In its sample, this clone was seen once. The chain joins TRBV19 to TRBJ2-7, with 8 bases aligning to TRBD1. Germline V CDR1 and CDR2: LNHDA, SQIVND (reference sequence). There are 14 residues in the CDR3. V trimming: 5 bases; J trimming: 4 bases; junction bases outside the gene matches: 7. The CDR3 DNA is TGTGCCAGTAGTGGCGGGACAGGAGATTACGAGCAGTACTTC. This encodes CASSGGTGDYEQYF.

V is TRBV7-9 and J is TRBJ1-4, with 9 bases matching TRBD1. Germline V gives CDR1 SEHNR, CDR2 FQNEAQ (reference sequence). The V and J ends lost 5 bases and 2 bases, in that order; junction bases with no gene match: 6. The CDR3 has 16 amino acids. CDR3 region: CASSPGQGITNEKLFF. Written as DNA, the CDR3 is TGTGCCAGCAGCCCGGGACAGGGCATCACTAATGAAAAACTGTTTTTT.

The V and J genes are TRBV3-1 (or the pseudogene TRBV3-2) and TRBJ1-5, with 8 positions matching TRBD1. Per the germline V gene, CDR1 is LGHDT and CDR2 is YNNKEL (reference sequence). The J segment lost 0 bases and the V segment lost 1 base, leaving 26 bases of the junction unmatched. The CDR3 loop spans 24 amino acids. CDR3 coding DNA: TGTGCCAGCAGCCAAGGCAAGACAGGGGTTTCGAGGGCACCGGGCCAATATAGCAATCAGCCCCAGCATTTT. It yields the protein CASSQGKTGVSRAPGQYSNQPQHF.

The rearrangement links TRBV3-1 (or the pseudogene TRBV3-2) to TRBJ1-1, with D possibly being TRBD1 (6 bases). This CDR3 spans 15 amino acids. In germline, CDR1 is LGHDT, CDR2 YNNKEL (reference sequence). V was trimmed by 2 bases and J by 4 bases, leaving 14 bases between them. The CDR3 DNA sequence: TGTGCCAGCAGCCAATCCCTTCCAGGGGTCACTGAAGCTTTCTTT. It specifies CASSQSLPGVTEAFF.

CDR3: CASSLGQGWTEAFF. In DNA form, the CDR3 reads TGTGCCAGCAGTCTAGGACAGGGGTGGACTGAAGCTTTCTTT. The V and J genes are TRBV27 and TRBJ1-1, with 9 bases that match TRBD1. The CDR3 consists of 14 residues. Per the germline V gene, CDR1 is MNHEY and CDR2 is SMNVEV (reference sequence). J lost 5 bases, V lost 5 bases, and 6 bases had no gene match.

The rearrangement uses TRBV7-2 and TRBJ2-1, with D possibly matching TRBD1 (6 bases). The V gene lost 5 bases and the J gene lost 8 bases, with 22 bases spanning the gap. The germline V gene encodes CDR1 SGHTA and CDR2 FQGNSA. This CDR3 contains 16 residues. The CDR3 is CASSPRTVQGFDEQFF. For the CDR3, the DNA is TGTGCCAGCAGCCCAAGGACAGTTCAGGGGTTCGATGAGCAGTTCTTC. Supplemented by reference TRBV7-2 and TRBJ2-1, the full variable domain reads GAGVSQSPSNKVTEKGKDVELRCDPISGHTALYWYRQSLGQGLEFLIYFQGNSAPDKSGLPSDRFSAERTGGSVSTLTIQRTQQEDSAVYLCASSPRTVQGFDEQFFGPGTRLTVL.

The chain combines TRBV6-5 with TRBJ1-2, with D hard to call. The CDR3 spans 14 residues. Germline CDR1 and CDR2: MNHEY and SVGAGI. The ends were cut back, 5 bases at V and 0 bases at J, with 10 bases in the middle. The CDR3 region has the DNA TGTGCCAGCAGTCCGGGGTCCACTAACTATGGCTACACCTTC. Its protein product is CASSPGSTNYGYTF.